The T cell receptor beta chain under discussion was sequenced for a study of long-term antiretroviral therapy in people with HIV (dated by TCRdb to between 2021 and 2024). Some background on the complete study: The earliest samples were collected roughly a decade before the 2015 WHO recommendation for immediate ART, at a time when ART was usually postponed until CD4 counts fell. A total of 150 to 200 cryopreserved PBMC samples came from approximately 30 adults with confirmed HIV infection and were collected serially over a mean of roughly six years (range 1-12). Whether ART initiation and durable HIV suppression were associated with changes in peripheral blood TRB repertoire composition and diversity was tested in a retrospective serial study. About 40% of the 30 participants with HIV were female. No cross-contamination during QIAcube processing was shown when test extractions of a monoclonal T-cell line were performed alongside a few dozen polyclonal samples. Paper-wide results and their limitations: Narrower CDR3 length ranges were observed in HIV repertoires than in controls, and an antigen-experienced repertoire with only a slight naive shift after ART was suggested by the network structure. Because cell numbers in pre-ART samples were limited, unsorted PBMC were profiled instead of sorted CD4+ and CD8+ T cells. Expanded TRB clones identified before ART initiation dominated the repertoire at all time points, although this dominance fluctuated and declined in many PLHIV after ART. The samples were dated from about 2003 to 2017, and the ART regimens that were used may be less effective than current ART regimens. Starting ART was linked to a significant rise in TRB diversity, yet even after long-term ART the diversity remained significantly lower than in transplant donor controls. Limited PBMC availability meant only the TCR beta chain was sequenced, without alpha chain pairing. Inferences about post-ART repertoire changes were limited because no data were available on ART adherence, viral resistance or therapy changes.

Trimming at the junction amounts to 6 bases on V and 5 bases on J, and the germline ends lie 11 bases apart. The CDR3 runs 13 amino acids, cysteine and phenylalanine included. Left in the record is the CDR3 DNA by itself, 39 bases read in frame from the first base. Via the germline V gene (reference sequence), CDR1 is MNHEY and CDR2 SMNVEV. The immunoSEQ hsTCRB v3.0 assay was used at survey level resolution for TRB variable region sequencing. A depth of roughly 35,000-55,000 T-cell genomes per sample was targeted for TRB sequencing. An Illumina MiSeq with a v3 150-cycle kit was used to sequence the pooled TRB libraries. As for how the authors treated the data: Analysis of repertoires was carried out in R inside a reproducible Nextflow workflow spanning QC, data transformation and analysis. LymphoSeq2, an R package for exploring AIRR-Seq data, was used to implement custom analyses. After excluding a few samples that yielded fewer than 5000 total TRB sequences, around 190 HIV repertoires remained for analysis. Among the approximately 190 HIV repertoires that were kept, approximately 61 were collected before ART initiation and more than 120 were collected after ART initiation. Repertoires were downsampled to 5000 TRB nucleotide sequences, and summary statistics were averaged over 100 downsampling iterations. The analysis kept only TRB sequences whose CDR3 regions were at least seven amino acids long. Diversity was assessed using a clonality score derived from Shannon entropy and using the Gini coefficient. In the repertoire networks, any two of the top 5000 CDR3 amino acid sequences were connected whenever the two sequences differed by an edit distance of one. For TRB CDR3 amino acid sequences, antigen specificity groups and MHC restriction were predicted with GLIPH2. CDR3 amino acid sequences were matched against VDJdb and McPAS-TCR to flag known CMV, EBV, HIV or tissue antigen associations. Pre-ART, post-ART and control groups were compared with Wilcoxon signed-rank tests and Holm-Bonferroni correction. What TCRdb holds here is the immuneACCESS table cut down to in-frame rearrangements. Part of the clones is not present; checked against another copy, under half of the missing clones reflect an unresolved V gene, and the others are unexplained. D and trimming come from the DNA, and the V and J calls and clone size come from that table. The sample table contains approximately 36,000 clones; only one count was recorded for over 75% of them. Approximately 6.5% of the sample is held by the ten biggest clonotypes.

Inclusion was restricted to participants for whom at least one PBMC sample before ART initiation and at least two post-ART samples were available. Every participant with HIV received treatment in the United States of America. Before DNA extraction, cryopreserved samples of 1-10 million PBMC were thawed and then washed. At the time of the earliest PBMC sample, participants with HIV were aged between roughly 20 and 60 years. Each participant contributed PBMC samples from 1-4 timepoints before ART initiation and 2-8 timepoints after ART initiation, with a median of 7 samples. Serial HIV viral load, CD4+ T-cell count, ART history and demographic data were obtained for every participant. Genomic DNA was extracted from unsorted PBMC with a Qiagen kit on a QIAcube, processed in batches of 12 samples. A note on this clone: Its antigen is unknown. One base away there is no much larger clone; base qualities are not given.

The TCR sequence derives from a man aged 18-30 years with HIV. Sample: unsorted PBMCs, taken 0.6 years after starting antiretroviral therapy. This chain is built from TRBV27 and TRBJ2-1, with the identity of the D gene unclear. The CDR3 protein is CASSPQINNEQFF. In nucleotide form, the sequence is TGTGCCAGCAGCCCTCAGATAAACAATGAGCAGTTCTTC.